This TCR beta chain was documented in a study of blood T cell repertoires in COVID-19. Looking at the study overall: The cDNA or gDNA used as material had been derived from T cells, B-cell-depleted T cells, or PBMCs.

This CDR3 comprises 16 residues. The V end lost 3 bases, the J end lost 3 bases, and 17 bases lay between the germline ends. The germline V gene has CDR1 SEHNR and CDR2 FQNEAQ (reference sequence). As originally analysed: Reference gene primer amplification in the assay estimated nucleated cell counts. Assay: immunoSEQ multiplex PCR; the TCRdb copy retains only in-frame clones and omits some. V and J calls and clone size come straight from that table; D and trimming were deduced from the DNA. The sample yields 180,000 or so clones, roughly 82% seen once. Categorization into cohorts depended on clinical history that participants reported.

The sample consisted of PBMCs or T cells enriched from blood (not recorded which). The gene calls are TRBV7-9 and TRBJ1-1; D is unresolved. This TCR was sampled from a man aged 50-60 years who had recovered from COVID-19. CDR3 DNA: TGTGCCAGCAGCTTCGTTAAGGTGAGGTATCACACTGAAGCTTTCTTT. Encoded protein: CASSFVKVRYHTEAFF.